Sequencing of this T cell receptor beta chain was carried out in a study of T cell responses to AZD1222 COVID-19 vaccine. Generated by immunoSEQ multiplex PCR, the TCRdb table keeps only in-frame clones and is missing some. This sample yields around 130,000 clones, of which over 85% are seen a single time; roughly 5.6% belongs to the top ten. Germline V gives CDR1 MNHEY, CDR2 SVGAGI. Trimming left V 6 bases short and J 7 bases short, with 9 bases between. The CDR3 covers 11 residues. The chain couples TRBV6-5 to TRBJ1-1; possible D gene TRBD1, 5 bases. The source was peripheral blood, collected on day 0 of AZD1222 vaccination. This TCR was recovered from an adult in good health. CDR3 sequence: CASSRESEAFF. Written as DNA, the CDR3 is TGTGCCAGCAGCAGGGAAAGTGAAGCTTTCTTT.